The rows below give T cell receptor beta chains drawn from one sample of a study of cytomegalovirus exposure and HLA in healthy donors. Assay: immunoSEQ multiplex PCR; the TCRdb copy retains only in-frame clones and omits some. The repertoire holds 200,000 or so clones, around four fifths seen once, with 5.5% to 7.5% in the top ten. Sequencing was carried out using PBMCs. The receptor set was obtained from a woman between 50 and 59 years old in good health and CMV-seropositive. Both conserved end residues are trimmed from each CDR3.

CDR3 protein: ASSFPGAEAAQY
V gene: TRBV5-6

CDR3 protein: ASSLGRGSYEQY
V gene: TRBV7-2

CDR3 protein: ASSRGTSGDEQF
V gene: TRBV4-3

CDR3 protein: ASSGRTGPNYGYT
V gene: TRBV6-4

CDR3 protein: ASSYRGTGKSYEQY
V gene: TRBV6-5

CDR3 protein: ASRTTDRGPDEQY
V gene: TRBV28

CDR3 protein: ASSYSGLNSPLH
V gene: TRBV6-6

CDR3 protein: ASSRQGRPNTGELF
V gene: TRBV28

CDR3 protein: ASSFSGTGAQETQY
V gene: TRBV5-5

CDR3 protein: AISEPTQTGNEMNTEAF
V gene: TRBV10-3

CDR3 protein: ASSEPGGPNTEAF
V gene: TRBV25-1

CDR3 protein: SVVQGAGQAAF
V gene: TRBV29-1

CDR3 protein: ASSLGASSTDTQY
V gene: TRBV7-9